This T cell receptor beta chain was recorded in a study of Tregs in tolerant kidney transplant recipients. Sequencing used immunoSEQ multiplex PCR; TCRdb keeps in-frame clones, though not all of them. The profile shows some 16,000 clones, just over 90% of them singletons. Trimming removed 0 bases at V and 4 bases at J, with 7 bases between. CDR1 is SGDLS, CDR2 YYNGEE, per germline. This CDR3 is 13 amino acids long. The clonotype was recovered from a human donor in good health. The chain combines TRBV9 with TRBJ2-5; D is unresolved. Sequencing was carried out using CD8+ T cells from blood. CDR3 in amino acids: CASSVVSGETQYF. The CDR3 nucleotides are TGTGCCAGCAGCGTAGTATCAGGAGAGACCCAGTACTTC.